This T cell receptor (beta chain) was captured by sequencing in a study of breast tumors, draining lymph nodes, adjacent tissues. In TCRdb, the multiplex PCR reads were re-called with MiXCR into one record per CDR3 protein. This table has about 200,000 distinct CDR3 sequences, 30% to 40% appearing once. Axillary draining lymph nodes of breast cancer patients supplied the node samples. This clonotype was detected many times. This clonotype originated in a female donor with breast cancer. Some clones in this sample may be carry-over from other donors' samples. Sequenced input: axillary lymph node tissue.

The CDR3 loop is CASSLRGFSYGYTF. CDR3 nucleotide sequence: TGTGCCAGCAGCCTCAGGGGCTTCAGCTATGGCTACACCTTC. This chain uses TRBV3-1 with TRBJ1-2; D possibly corresponds to TRBD1 (6 bases). This CDR3 is built from 14 residues. Germline V CDR1 and CDR2: LGHDT, YNNKEL (reference sequence). V lost 4 bases and J 4 bases, leaving 13 bases between the germline ends.